The rows below give T cell receptor beta chains drawn from one sample of a study of immune reconstitution after stem cell transplant in scleroderma. TCRdb processed the RT-PCR reads anew with MiXCR; each CDR3 protein has one entry. The sample lists 1,500 to 2,000 distinct CDR3 sequences, approximately 3.6% occurring once. This sample was obtained before or after autologous hematopoietic stem cell transplantation (not recorded which). These TCRs come from a male donor with systemic sclerosis. Each CDR3 is given with its conserved first and last residue. D genes are given only for firm matches. Clone size is not always given. Where it is, it says once, few, many or a class for expanded clones.

J: TRBJ2-2; length: 17; D: TRBD2; size: medium-sized; V: TRBV20-1; CDR3: CSARGGLAGIYTGELFF; DNA: TGCAGTGCTAGGGGTGGACTAGCGGGGATCTACACCGGGGAGCTGTTTTTT
J: TRBJ1-1; length: 13; D: .; size: medium-sized; V: TRBV9; CDR3: CASSVVEGTEAFF; DNA: TGTGCCAGCAGCGTAGTGGAAGGCACTGAAGCTTTCTTT
J: TRBJ2-2; length: 14; D: .; size: medium-sized; V: TRBV20-1; CDR3: CSAILVANTGELFF; DNA: TGCAGTGCTATCCTAGTGGCGAACACCGGGGAGCTGTTTTTT
J: TRBJ2-2; length: 16; D: .; size: medium-sized; V: TRBV30; CDR3: CAWSVPAGPVTGELFF; DNA: TGTGCCTGGAGTGTGCCAGCGGGCCCGGTCACCGGGGAGCTGTTTTTT
J: TRBJ2-1; length: 12; D: .; size: medium-sized; V: TRBV5-1; CDR3: CASSPTDNEQFF; DNA: TGCGCCAGCAGCCCGACTGACAATGAGCAGTTCTTC
J: TRBJ2-2; length: 15; D: TRBD2; size: medium-sized; V: TRBV20-1; CDR3: CSAGTSGSRAGELFF; DNA: TGCAGTGCCGGGACTAGCGGGAGTAGGGCCGGGGAGCTGTTTTTT
J: TRBJ2-5; length: 14; D: .; size: large; V: TRBV24-1; CDR3: CATSDRLQGETQYF; DNA: TGTGCCACCAGTGATCGGCTCCAGGGAGAGACCCAGTACTTC
J: TRBJ2-1; length: 15; D: TRBD2; size: medium-sized; V: TRBV5-1; CDR3: CASSITSGGNNEQFF; DNA: TGCGCCAGCAGTATAACTAGCGGGGGGAACAATGAGCAGTTCTTC
J: TRBJ1-1; length: 11; D: .; size: medium-sized; V: TRBV20-1; CDR3: CSASVPSEAFF; DNA: TGCAGTGCTAGTGTCCCATCGGAAGCTTTCTTT
J: TRBJ1-5; length: 16; D: .; size: medium-sized; V: TRBV27; CDR3: CASSDSPAYSNQPQHF; DNA: TGTGCCAGCAGTGACAGTCCGGCCTATAGCAATCAGCCCCAGCATTTT
J: TRBJ1-5; length: 17; D: .; size: medium-sized; V: TRBV6-5; CDR3: CASSYSKPGFGNQPQHF; DNA: TGTGCCAGCAGTTACTCGAAGCCCGGGTTCGGCAATCAGCCCCAGCATTTT
J: TRBJ1-2; length: 15; D: .; size: medium-sized; V: TRBV30; CDR3: CAWSNARGRSRGYTF; DNA: TGTGCCTGGAGTAACGCGCGGGGAAGGTCCCGCGGCTACACCTTC
J: TRBJ2-2; length: 12; D: .; size: large; V: TRBV6-2/TRBV6-3; CDR3: CASSRGTGELFF; DNA: TGTGCCAGCAGTAGGGGCACCGGGGAGCTGTTTTTT
J: TRBJ1-1; length: 15; D: .; size: medium-sized; V: TRBV12-3/TRBV12-4; CDR3: CASSFTHSSNTEAFF; DNA: TGTGCCAGCAGTTTCACGCACAGCTCGAACACTGAAGCTTTCTTT
J: TRBJ2-3; length: 16; D: TRBD1; size: medium-sized; V: TRBV5-1; CDR3: CASSLARQGARDTQYF; DNA: TGCGCCAGCAGCTTGGCCCGACAGGGGGCGAGAGATACGCAGTATTTT
J: TRBJ2-7; length: 15; D: TRBD1; size: many; V: TRBV28; CDR3: CASSLPGQGAHEQYF; DNA: TGTGCCAGCAGCCTCCCGGGACAGGGGGCCCACGAGCAGTACTTC
J: TRBJ1-2; length: 11; D: .; size: medium-sized; V: TRBV30; CDR3: CAWSQTVRYTF; DNA: TGTGCCTGGAGCCAGACGGTTAGATACACCTTC
J: TRBJ1-1; length: 14; D: .; size: large; V: TRBV5-5; CDR3: CASSFWDMNTEAFF; DNA: TGTGCCAGCAGCTTTTGGGACATGAACACTGAAGCTTTCTTT
J: TRBJ2-1; length: 16; D: .; size: medium-sized; V: TRBV29-1; CDR3: CSVEEGSAATYNEQFF; DNA: TGCAGCGTTGAAGAGGGGTCAGCGGCCACCTACAATGAGCAGTTCTTC
J: TRBJ1-6; length: 17; D: .; size: medium-sized; V: TRBV20-1; CDR3: CSAEGGAQGSYNSPLHF; DNA: TGCAGTGCCGAGGGGGGGGCCCAAGGCTCCTATAATTCACCCCTCCACTTT
J: TRBJ2-7; length: 13; D: .; size: medium-sized; V: TRBV29-1; CDR3: CSVMAGSTYEQYF; DNA: TGCAGCGTTATGGCGGGCTCTACCTACGAGCAGTACTTC
J: TRBJ2-7; length: 17; D: .; size: few; V: TRBV7-8; CDR3: CASSLAGTVGSSYEQYF; DNA: TGTGCCAGCAGCTTAGCTGGGACGGTAGGGAGCTCCTACGAGCAGTACTTC
J: TRBJ2-7; length: 15; D: TRBD1; size: medium-sized; V: TRBV5-1; CDR3: CASSRDRWSSYEQYF; DNA: TGCGCCAGCAGCCGGGACAGGTGGAGCTCCTACGAGCAGTACTTC
J: TRBJ2-4; length: 13; D: .; size: once; V: TRBV20-1; CDR3: CSASGGKPGIQYF; DNA: TGCAGTGCTAGCGGCGGAAAACCGGGCATTCAGTACTTC
J: TRBJ2-2; length: 15; D: .; size: medium-sized; V: TRBV5-1; CDR3: CASRLQNTNTGELFF; DNA: TGCGCCAGCAGATTACAGAACACAAACACCGGGGAGCTGTTTTTT
J: TRBJ2-1; length: 17; D: .; size: medium-sized; V: TRBV6-1; CDR3: CASSESLELGSYNEQFF; DNA: TGTGCCAGCAGTGAATCCCTCGAGCTGGGGAGTTACAATGAGCAGTTCTTC
J: TRBJ2-1; length: 13; D: .; size: medium-sized; V: TRBV5-1; CDR3: CASSTDGRNEQFF; DNA: TGCGCCAGCAGCACTGACGGCCGAAATGAGCAGTTCTTC
J: TRBJ1-1; length: 14; D: .; size: medium-sized; V: TRBV10-3; CDR3: CAISEVGRAGWAFF; DNA: TGTGCCATCAGTGAGGTTGGCAGGGCCGGCTGGGCTTTCTTT
J: TRBJ1-1; length: 14; D: TRBD1; size: medium-sized; V: TRBV20-1; CDR3: CSARRTGMNTEAFF; DNA: TGCAGTGCTAGAAGGACAGGGATGAACACTGAAGCTTTCTTT
J: TRBJ1-1; length: 17; D: .; size: medium-sized; V: TRBV5-1; CDR3: CASSLGRGTSMNTEAFF; DNA: TGCGCCAGCAGCTTGGGGAGGGGTACCTCAATGAACACTGAAGCTTTCTTT
J: TRBJ1-1; length: 12; D: .; size: medium-sized; V: TRBV3-1; CDR3: CASSPQNTEAFF; DNA: TGTGCCAGCAGCCCCCAAAACACTGAAGCTTTCTTT
J: TRBJ2-5; length: 17; D: TRBD2; size: few; V: TRBV2; CDR3: CASSEGREGLSLETQYF; DNA: TGTGCCAGCAGTGAGGGGAGGGAGGGCCTCTCATTAGAGACCCAGTACTTC
J: TRBJ2-1; length: 12; D: TRBD1; size: medium-sized; V: TRBV20-1; CDR3: CRAGQGWNEQFF; DNA: TGCAGGGCTGGACAGGGCTGGAATGAGCAGTTCTTC
J: TRBJ2-5; length: 15; D: TRBD2; size: medium-sized; V: TRBV7-2; CDR3: CASSLGGGLQETQYF; DNA: TGTGCCAGCAGCTTAGGGGGGGGTTTACAAGAGACCCAGTACTTC
J: TRBJ1-1; length: 12; D: .; size: medium-sized; V: TRBV11-2; CDR3: CASSLKRTEAFF; DNA: TGTGCCAGCAGCTTAAAAAGGACTGAAGCTTTCTTT
J: TRBJ1-1; length: 15; D: .; size: few; V: TRBV7-5; CDR3: CISVSEAPKAKQAFF; DNA: .
J: TRBJ2-2; length: 16; D: .; size: medium-sized; V: TRBV5-1; CDR3: CASSLGGSTNTGELFF; DNA: TGCGCCAGCAGCTTGGGGGGTTCCACGAACACCGGGGAGCTGTTTTTT
J: TRBJ2-7; length: 15; D: .; size: .; V: TRBV4-1; CDR3: CASSRPGTYYHEQYF; DNA: TGCGCCAGCAGCCGTCCGGGGACATATTACCACGAGCAGTACTTC
J: TRBJ1-2; length: 15; D: .; size: large; V: TRBV7-2; CDR3: CASSLRGLVPYGYTF; DNA: TGTGCCAGCAGCTTGAGGGGGTTGGTTCCCTATGGCTACACCTTC
J: TRBJ2-4; length: 12; D: .; size: medium-sized; V: TRBV29-1; CDR3: CSVGGAGNIQYF; DNA: TGCAGCGTTGGAGGTGCGGGAAACATTCAGTACTTC
J: TRBJ2-1; length: 16; D: TRBD1; size: medium-sized; V: TRBV18; CDR3: CASSSAGTGGYNEQFF; DNA: TGTGCCAGCTCATCCGCCGGGACAGGGGGATACAATGAGCAGTTCTTC
J: TRBJ2-6; length: 16; D: .; size: medium-sized; V: TRBV5-1; CDR3: CASSVLRRTGANVLTF; DNA: TGCGCCAGCAGCGTCCTACGAAGAACTGGGGCCAACGTCCTGACTTTC
J: TRBJ2-4; length: 16; D: .; size: medium-sized; V: TRBV11-2; CDR3: CASSLVPQLGLNIQYF; DNA: TGTGCCAGCAGCTTAGTACCACAGTTGGGATTGAACATTCAGTACTTC
J: TRBJ1-1; length: 15; D: TRBD1; size: medium-sized; V: TRBV6-5; CDR3: CASSYGAGGVTEAFF; DNA: TGTGCCAGCAGTTACGGAGCAGGGGGTGTCACTGAAGCTTTCTTT
J: TRBJ2-7; length: 16; D: .; size: few; V: TRBV20-1; CDR3: CSATTPDRGSPYEQYF; DNA: TGCAGTGCTACAACCCCAGACCGGGGGAGCCCCTACGAGCAGTACTTC
J: TRBJ1-1; length: 14; D: .; size: large; V: TRBV7-9; CDR3: CASTAFKRNTEAFF; DNA: TGTGCCAGCACGGCCTTCAAGAGGAACACTGAAGCTTTCTTT
J: TRBJ1-2; length: 15; D: TRBD1; size: many; V: TRBV3-1; CDR3: CASRRNRGPASGHTF; DNA: TGTGCCAGCAGGCGAAACAGGGGGCCGGCCTCTGGCCACACCTTC
J: TRBJ1-2; length: 12; D: .; size: medium-sized; V: TRBV10-2; CDR3: CASSEGVYGYTF; DNA: TGCGCCAGCAGTGAGGGAGTCTATGGCTACACCTTC
J: TRBJ2-7; length: 14; D: .; size: medium-sized; V: TRBV20-1; CDR3: CSASASGGTYEQYF; DNA: TGCAGTGCTAGTGCGTCCGGCGGAACCTACGAGCAGTACTTC
J: TRBJ2-5; length: 18; D: .; size: medium-sized; V: TRBV6-2/TRBV6-3; CDR3: CASSYGPGIRAPPETQYF; DNA: TGTGCCAGCAGTTACGGTCCCGGGATCAGGGCGCCGCCGGAGACCCAGTACTTC
J: TRBJ1-2; length: 12; D: .; size: medium-sized; V: TRBV29-1; CDR3: CSVLAGSGGYTF; DNA: TGCAGCGTACTCGCGGGGAGTGGGGGCTACACCTTC
J: TRBJ2-7; length: 13; D: .; size: medium-sized; V: TRBV28; CDR3: CASSLGRSYEQYF; DNA: TGTGCCAGCAGTTTGGGCCGTAGCTACGAGCAGTACTTC
J: TRBJ2-7; length: 15; D: TRBD1; size: medium-sized; V: TRBV5-1; CDR3: CASRTGDGLWDEQYF; DNA: TGCGCCAGCAGAACAGGGGATGGACTTTGGGACGAGCAGTACTTC
J: TRBJ1-3; length: 16; D: .; size: medium-sized; V: TRBV18; CDR3: CASSPGSGDSGNTIYF; DNA: TGTGCCAGCTCACCCGGGTCCGGTGACTCTGGAAACACCATATATTTT
J: TRBJ2-3; length: 17; D: TRBD2; size: medium-sized; V: TRBV5-4; CDR3: CASSLDPAGGMGDTQYF; DNA: TGTGCCAGCAGCTTGGACCCAGCGGGGGGGATGGGAGATACGCAGTATTTT
J: TRBJ2-1; length: 11; D: .; size: few; V: TRBV12-3/TRBV12-4; CDR3: CASSFFGEQFF; DNA: TGTGCCAGCAGTTTCTTCGGTGAGCAGTTCTTC
J: TRBJ2-7; length: 15; D: TRBD1; size: medium-sized; V: TRBV7-2; CDR3: CASTGRTGGHYEQYF; DNA: TGTGCCAGCACCGGAAGAACAGGGGGCCATTACGAGCAGTACTTC
J: TRBJ2-3; length: 15; D: TRBD1; size: medium-sized; V: TRBV5-5; CDR3: CASSSGTGGADTQYF; DNA: TGTGCCAGCAGTTCGGGGACAGGGGGTGCAGATACGCAGTATTTT